The T cell receptor (beta chain) described here comes from a study of blood T cell repertoires in COVID-19. The CDR3 is made up of 16 amino acids. CDR1 and CDR2 from the germline V gene are MDHEN and SYDVKM. The V segment lost 2 bases and the J segment 3 bases; nucleotides outside the gene matches: 9. Original processing notes: Estimation of nucleated cell counts relied on the amplification of reference gene primers. The repertoire was sequenced with immunoSEQ multiplex PCR; TCRdb's copy has only in-frame clones and lacks some. V and J calls and clone size are as listed in that table; D and trimming were resolved from the DNA. The repertoire holds 250,000 to 300,000 clones, about nine tenths seen once, with roughly 12% in the top ten.

Sequenced material: peripheral blood. This sequence originates from a woman aged 25 to 39 with COVID-19, enrolled during active disease. V gene TRBV28 combines with J gene TRBJ2-7, with 8 bases lining up with TRBD1. The CDR3 nucleotides are TGTGCCAGCAGTTTACCTCTAAGGACAGGGTACTACGAGCAGTACTTC. This translates into CASSLPLRTGYYEQYF.